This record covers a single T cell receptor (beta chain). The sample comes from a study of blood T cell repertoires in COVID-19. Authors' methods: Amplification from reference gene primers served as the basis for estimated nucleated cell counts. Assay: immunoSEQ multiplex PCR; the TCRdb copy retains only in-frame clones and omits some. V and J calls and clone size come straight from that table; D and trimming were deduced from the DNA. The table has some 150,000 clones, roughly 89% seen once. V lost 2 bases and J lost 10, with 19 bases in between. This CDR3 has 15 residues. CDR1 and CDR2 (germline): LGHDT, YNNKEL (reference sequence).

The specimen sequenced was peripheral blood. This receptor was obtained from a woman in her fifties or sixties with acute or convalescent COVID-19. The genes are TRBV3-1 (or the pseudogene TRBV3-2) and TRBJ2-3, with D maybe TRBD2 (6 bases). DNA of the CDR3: TGTGCCAGCAGCCAATGGGACTCCGCCGTAGTTCCGCAGTATTTT. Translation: CASSQWDSAVVPQYF.